These T cell receptor beta chains were read from a single sample in a study of control samples from healthy donors and cancer patients. TCRdb's copy holds only in-frame clones and misses some; the assay was immunoSEQ multiplex PCR. The sample contains 150,000 to 200,000 clones, 88% of which appear only once. The sequenced sample consisted of blood. The receptors derive from a man aged 18 to 30 in good health. Both conserved end residues are part of each CDR3. D genes are given only for firm matches. Not every row has a clone size; where given, it reads once, few, many or a size class.

TRBV6-1	TRBJ2-7	few	-	CASSDWRQRDTYEQYF	TGTGCCAGCAGTGACTGGAGGCAGCGCGACACCTACGAGCAGTACTTC
TRBV10-3	TRBJ2-7	-	-	CATAGPGVAYEQYF	TGTGCCACCGCGGGACCAGGGGTGGCCTACGAGCAGTACTTC
TRBV5-1	TRBJ1-1	-	-	CASSTEQGGTEAFF	TGCGCCAGCAGCACAGAACAGGGCGGCACTGAAGCTTTCTTT
TRBV29-1	TRBJ1-2	-	TRBD1	CSVDSGGAYGYTF	TGCAGCGTTGATTCAGGGGGCGCCTATGGCTACACCTTC
TRBV23-1	TRBJ1-1	-	-	CASRRSGVNTEAFF	TGCGCCAGCAGACGAAGCGGGGTGAACACTGAAGCTTTCTTT
TRBV7-3	TRBJ2-6	-	-	CASSQANSGANVLTF	TGTGCCAGCAGTCAAGCCAACTCTGGGGCCAACGTCCTGACTTTC
TRBV4-3	TRBJ1-2	-	-	CASSREDSNYGYTF	TGCGCCAGCAGCCGAGAGGACAGTAACTATGGCTACACCTTC
TRBV4-3	TRBJ2-1	-	-	CASSQVLGAYEQFF	TGCGCCAGCAGCCAAGTTTTGGGGGCCTATGAGCAGTTCTTC
TRBV5-5	TRBJ1-2	-	-	CASSLVGFTNYGYTF	TGTGCCAGCAGCTTGGTCGGGTTTACTAACTATGGCTACACCTTC
TRBV15	TRBJ2-7	-	TRBD2	CATSRELAGDYEQYF	TGTGCCACCAGCAGAGAGCTAGCGGGGGATTACGAGCAGTACTTC
TRBV12-3/TRBV12-4	TRBJ1-2	-	-	CASSAGGWHGYTF	TGTGCCAGCAGTGCAGGAGGGTGGCATGGCTACACCTTC
TRBV6-1	TRBJ2-3	-	-	CASSEAPKYSLDTQYF	TGTGCCAGCAGTGAAGCTCCGAAATACAGTTTAGATACGCAGTATTTT
TRBV7-6	TRBJ2-1	-	-	CASTGAGGEQFF	TGTGCCAGCACCGGGGCTGGGGGTGAGCAGTTCTTC
TRBV6-2/TRBV6-3	TRBJ2-7	once	-	CASSYKSITDSYEQYF	TGTGCCAGCAGTTACAAGTCGATAACTGACTCCTACGAGCAGTACTTC
TRBV3-1/TRBV3-2	TRBJ2-7	-	-	CASSQVFELLSDEQYF	TGTGCCAGCAGCCAAGTATTTGAGCTCCTTTCTGACGAGCAGTACTTC
TRBV4-2	TRBJ1-5	-	-	CASSQEGGQPQHF	TGTGCCAGCAGCCAAGAAGGTGGCCAGCCCCAGCATTTT
TRBV2	TRBJ2-7	-	TRBD1	CASRGTGSSYEQYF	TGTGCCAGCAGGGGGACAGGATCCTCCTACGAGCAGTACTTC
TRBV11-2	TRBJ2-2	once	TRBD1	CASNHPVETGTNTGELFF	TGTGCCAGCAACCACCCCGTGGAGACAGGGACGAACACCGGGGAGCTGTTTTTT
TRBV5-6	TRBJ2-3	-	TRBD1	CASSLVGGQGPTDTQYF	TGTGCCAGCAGCTTGGTGGGGGGACAGGGGCCTACAGATACGCAGTATTTT
TRBV7-9	TRBJ2-6	-	-	CASSLQGSSGANVLTF	TGTGCCAGCAGCTTACAGGGATCCTCTGGGGCCAACGTCCTGACTTTC
TRBV3-1/TRBV3-2	TRBJ1-4	-	-	CASKERSSNEKLFF	TGTGCCAGCAAGGAGCGGTCTTCAAATGAAAAACTGTTTTTT
TRBV3-1/TRBV3-2	TRBJ1-5	-	TRBD1	CASSDGTGESQPQHF	TGTGCCAGCAGCGACGGGACAGGGGAAAGTCAGCCCCAGCATTTT
TRBV27	TRBJ1-2	-	-	CASSPNWGYNYGYTF	TGTGCCAGCAGTCCCAACTGGGGGTATAACTATGGCTACACCTTC
TRBV30	TRBJ1-4	-	-	CAWNTGSNEKLFF	TGTGCCTGGAATACGGGTTCTAATGAAAAACTGTTTTTT
TRBV7-2	TRBJ2-5	once	-	CASSLTQQETQYF	TGTGCCAGCAGCTTAACACAGCAAGAGACCCAGTACTTC
TRBV5-6	TRBJ2-7	few	TRBD1	CASSLWGQGRMSEQYF	TGTGCCAGCAGCTTATGGGGACAGGGTCGGATGAGCGAGCAGTACTTC
TRBV27	TRBJ2-3	once	TRBD2	CASRPFPLAGGSDTQYF	TGTGCCAGCAGACCCTTTCCCCTAGCGGGGGGTTCAGATACGCAGTATTTT
TRBV5-1	TRBJ1-1	-	-	CASSLEFFGGEAFF	TGCGCCAGCAGCTTGGAGTTTTTCGGGGGTGAAGCTTTCTTT
TRBV5-4	TRBJ2-7	-	TRBD1	CASSQTGGYEQYF	TGTGCCAGCAGCCAAACAGGGGGCTACGAGCAGTACTTC
TRBV3-1/TRBV3-2	TRBJ1-2	-	-	CASSPTANYGYTF	TGTGCCAGCAGCCCGACCGCAAACTATGGCTACACCTTC
TRBV6-5	TRBJ2-7	-	-	CASSLYEQYF	TGTGCCAGCAGCCTCTACGAGCAGTACTTC
TRBV30	TRBJ2-2	-	-	CAWSLFVTGELFF	TGTGCCTGGAGTCTCTTCGTCACCGGGGAGCTGTTTTTT
TRBV5-1	TRBJ1-2	-	TRBD1	CASSPTGDGYTF	TGCGCCAGCAGCCCGACAGGGGACGGCTACACCTTC
TRBV2	TRBJ2-5	once	TRBD1	CASRSWTGREETQYF	TGTGCCAGCAGGTCTTGGACAGGTCGGGAAGAGACCCAGTACTTC
TRBV11-1	TRBJ2-7	once	-	CASSRGDEQYF	TGTGCCAGCAGCCGAGGCGACGAGCAGTACTTC
TRBV5-4	TRBJ2-3	-	-	CASSRTLQTDTQYF	TGTGCCAGCAGTCGGACCCTCCAGACAGATACGCAGTATTTT
TRBV20-1	TRBJ1-4	-	-	CSASWGAIIPNEKLFF	TGCAGTGCAAGTTGGGGGGCCATTATACCAAATGAAAAACTGTTTTTT
TRBV6-1	TRBJ1-3	-	-	CASSDGVSGNTIYF	TGTGCCAGCAGTGACGGAGTCTCTGGAAACACCATATATTTT
TRBV19	TRBJ2-1	-	TRBD1	CASSTWTGDALNEQFF	TGTGCCAGTAGTACCTGGACAGGGGACGCCCTCAATGAGCAGTTCTTC
TRBV5-6	TRBJ2-3	-	TRBD2	CASSLGLAGGTDTQYF	TGTGCCAGCAGCTTGGGGCTAGCGGGTGGCACAGATACGCAGTATTTT
TRBV18	TRBJ1-2	-	-	CASSPPRRPYTF	TGTGCCAGCTCACCACCACGACGTCCCTACACCTTC
TRBV2	TRBJ1-3	once	TRBD1	CASSERQGASGNTIYF	TGTGCCAGCAGTGAGCGACAGGGGGCTTCTGGAAACACCATATATTTT
TRBV18	TRBJ1-5	-	TRBD1	CASSPPAGGQPQHF	TGTGCCAGCTCACCACCGGCAGGGGGTCAGCCCCAGCATTTT
TRBV6-5	TRBJ2-7	-	-	CASSYSAGASYEQYF	TGTGCCAGCAGTTACTCGGCAGGGGCCTCCTACGAGCAGTACTTC
TRBV3-1/TRBV3-2	TRBJ1-2	-	-	CASSQVINYGYTF	TGTGCCAGCAGCCAAGTAATAAACTATGGCTACACCTTC
TRBV10-3	TRBJ2-4	-	-	CAISEDREVGNIQYF	TGTGCCATCAGTGAGGACAGGGAGGTAGGAAACATTCAGTACTTC
TRBV27	TRBJ2-1	once	TRBD2	CASSLSIAGGDEQFF	TGTGCCAGCAGTTTATCGATAGCGGGGGGGGATGAGCAGTTCTTC
TRBV6-5	TRBJ1-2	-	TRBD1	CASTLRTGGVYGYTF	TGTGCCAGCACCTTAAGGACAGGGGGGGTCTATGGCTACACCTTC
TRBV6-1	TRBJ2-7	-	-	CASSERSVRSSYEQYF	TGTGCCAGCAGTGAACGAAGTGTTCGTAGCTCCTACGAGCAGTACTTC
TRBV28	TRBJ2-4	-	-	CASSLPSAKNIQYF	TGTGCCAGCAGTTTACCATCAGCCAAAAACATTCAGTACTTC
TRBV5-1	TRBJ2-2	-	TRBD2	CASSLAGSSGGDTGELFF	TGCGCCAGCAGCTTGGCCGGGTCGAGCGGGGGCGACACCGGGGAGCTGTTTTTT
TRBV4-3	TRBJ1-1	once	TRBD1	CASSQELGGSTEAFF	TGCGCCAGCAGCCAAGAATTAGGGGGCAGCACTGAAGCTTTCTTT
TRBV6-2/TRBV6-3	TRBJ1-5	few	TRBD1	CASSWETGGFYSNQPQHF	TGTGCCAGCAGTTGGGAGACAGGGGGCTTCTATAGCAATCAGCCCCAGCATTTT
TRBV5-6	TRBJ1-2	few	-	CASSPESGFNYGYTF	TGTGCCAGCAGCCCGGAGTCAGGCTTTAACTATGGCTACACCTTC
TRBV7-9	TRBJ1-2	-	-	CASSAVVNYGYTF	TGTGCCAGCAGCGCCGTAGTCAACTATGGCTACACCTTC
TRBV7-3	TRBJ1-3	-	-	CASSLKPSGNTIYF	TGTGCCAGCAGCTTAAAACCCTCTGGAAACACCATATATTTT
TRBV10-3	TRBJ2-2	-	-	CAISERGAPTGELFF	TGTGCCATCAGTGAAAGAGGGGCCCCCACCGGGGAGCTGTTTTTT
TRBV4-2	TRBJ1-2	-	TRBD1	CASSSRGRTGISYYGYTF	TGTGCCAGCAGCTCAAGGGGCAGGACAGGCATTTCTTACTATGGCTACACCTTC
TRBV6-6	TRBJ1-5	-	TRBD1	CASSSNPGQGAPISNQPQHF	TGTGCCAGCAGCTCAAATCCGGGACAGGGGGCCCCTATTAGCAATCAGCCCCAGCATTTT
TRBV4-1	TRBJ2-7	-	-	CASSQVAARIAGVEQYF	TGCGCCAGCAGCCAAGTGGCCGCGCGGATCGCAGGGGTCGAGCAGTACTTC